The next 15 T cell receptor beta chains were all read from a single sample in a study of OX40 agonist ivuxolimab in advanced cancers. The method was the immunoSEQ multiplex PCR assay. TCRdb's version of the immuneACCESS table is confined to in-frame rearrangements and falls short of the full clone set. An unresolved V gene accounts for under half of the shortfall where checked; the remainder is of unknown origin. The table for this sample lists approximately 77,000 clones; 70% to 90% of them were counted only once. In total, the top ten clones hold roughly 1.9% of the sample. The sample consisted of CD4+ or CD8+ T cells sorted from blood, taken in a trial of the OX40 agonist ivuxolimab. Receptor source: an adult with an advanced solid tumor such as melanoma, head and neck, liver or kidney cancer.

V is TRBV7-8 and J is TRBJ2-5, with a possible D match to TRBD2 (5 bases). With 5 bases removed from V and 5 bases from J, the gap between germline ends came to 18 bases. CDR1 is SGHVS, CDR2 FQNEAQ, per germline. This CDR3 contains 15 residues. The CDR3 sequence: CASSARGQIWETQYF. CDR3 DNA: TGTGCCAGCAGCGCTAGAGGGCAGATTTGGGAGACCCAGTACTTC.

The chain uses TRBV5-1 and TRBJ2-2, with 7 bases matching TRBD2. Trimming took 0 bases from V and 1 from J; bases not matched to a gene: 6. The length of the CDR3 is 17 residues. Per the germline V gene, CDR1 is SGHRS and CDR2 is YFSETQ. The CDR3 DNA reads TGCGCCAGCAGCTTGGTGTTTGCGGGGGAGAACACCGGGGAGCTGTTTTTT. Protein sequence: CASSLVFAGENTGELFF.

This clone was observed a handful of times. The rearrangement uses TRBV6-5 and TRBJ2-3; D tentatively fits TRBD1 or TRBD2 (6 bases each). V was shortened by 5 bases and J by 5 bases, with 14 bases between the two germline ends. This CDR3 has 14 residues. Germline V lookup: CDR1 MNHEY, CDR2 SVGAGI. The CDR3 DNA reads as TGTGCCAGCAGTGACGCCGGGGGCGGAGATACGCAGTATTTT. It yields the protein CASSDAGGGDTQYF.

This clone was counted a single time. The chain uses TRBV6-6 and TRBJ2-7, with 10 bases identical to TRBD2. Trimming removed 5 bases from V and 2 bases from J; junction bases left unmatched: 6. The germline V gene has CDR1 MNHNY and CDR2 SVGAGI (reference sequence). The CDR3 totals 15 residues. CDR3 coding DNA: TGTGCCAGCAGTCGCCCTAGCGGGAGCCCCTACGAGCAGTACTTC. It specifies CASSRPSGSPYEQYF.

This chain links TRBV28 with TRBJ1-5; D gene uncertain. The CDR3 contains 15 residues. V shed 3 bases and J shed 0 bases, with 9 bases lying between them. In germline, CDR1 is MDHEN, CDR2 SYDVKM. The CDR3 loop is CASSLVGYSNQPQHF. DNA for the CDR3: TGTGCCAGCAGTTTGGTGGGGTATAGCAATCAGCCCCAGCATTTT.

The genes are TRBV14 and TRBJ1-1; D possibly corresponds to TRBD1 (5 bases). This CDR3 contains 13 residues. V dropped 2 bases and J dropped 3 bases, with 7 bases sitting between them. The germline V gene has CDR1 SGHDN and CDR2 FVKESK. In DNA form, the CDR3 reads TGTGCCAGCAGCCAAAGGGACTACACTGAAGCTTTCTTT. This gives the protein CASSQRDYTEAFF.

V is TRBV6-1 and J is TRBJ2-5; weak D call: TRBD2 (6 bases). CDR1 and CDR2 (germline): MNHNS, SASEGT. This CDR3 spans 13 amino acids. Trimming pared 6 bases from V and 4 bases from J, leaving 12 bases between. CDR3: CASSWLGGETQYF. CDR3 coding DNA: TGTGCCAGCAGCTGGCTGGGGGGAGAGACCCAGTACTTC.

The chain joins TRBV30 to TRBJ2-7, with 10 bases matching TRBD2. Germline V gene data show CDR1 as GTSNPN and CDR2 as SVGIG (reference sequence). Germline trimming cut 2 bases from V and 7 bases from J; bases unmatched to any gene: 14. The CDR3 extends over 16 amino acids. The CDR3 DNA follows: TGTGCCTGGAGTTCGGGTCTAGCGGGGGTTTCTAGGGAGCAGTACTTC. It yields the protein CAWSSGLAGVSREQYF. The entire variable domain, with the rest obtained from reference TRBV30 and TRBJ2-7, is as follows: SQTIHQWPATLVQPVGSPLSLECTVEGTSNPNLYWYRQAAGRGLQLLFYSVGIGQISSEVPQNLSASRPQDRQFILSSKKLLLSDSGFYLCAWSSGLAGVSREQYFGPGTRLTVT.

In this sample, this clone turned up once. The rearrangement links TRBV5-1 to TRBJ1-1; 9 positions match TRBD1. V was clipped by 0 bases and J by 4 bases; unmatched bases: 1. The CDR3 has 14 amino acids. CDR1 and CDR2 (germline): SGHRS, YFSETQ. The CDR3 sequence is CASSLATGGTEAFF. As DNA, the CDR3 is TGCGCCAGCAGCTTGGCGACAGGGGGCACTGAAGCTTTCTTT.

This rearrangement joins TRBV19 to TRBJ1-5; 9 bases are a match to TRBD1. The junction had 11 bases not matched to a gene; V was cut back by 8 bases and J by 6 bases. This CDR3 spans 15 amino acids. CDR1 and CDR2 (germline): LNHDA, SQIVND (reference sequence). The CDR3, as DNA: TGTGCCAGTGGCCCGGACAGGGGAATGACTCAGCCCCAGCATTTT. Amino acid sequence: CASGPDRGMTQPQHF.

The chain employs TRBV30 and TRBJ1-4; D is unclear. Germline V lookup: CDR1 GTSNPN, CDR2 SVGIG (reference sequence). The germline V and J ends were trimmed by 2 bases and 0 bases, with 10 bases remaining between them. CDR3 size: 15 residues. The DNA of the CDR3 is TGTGCCTGGAGTCCCGGGCTGGCAACTAATGAAAAACTGTTTTTT. It translates to CAWSPGLATNEKLFF. Full variable domain (remainder filled in from reference TRBV30 and TRBJ1-4): SQTIHQWPATLVQPVGSPLSLECTVEGTSNPNLYWYRQAAGRGLQLLFYSVGIGQISSEVPQNLSASRPQDRQFILSSKKLLLSDSGFYLCAWSPGLATNEKLFFGSGTQLSVL.

This rearrangement joins TRBV27 to TRBJ2-7; TRBD1 is a possible D gene (6 bases). CDR3 size: 15 residues. The V gene lost 5 bases and the J gene lost 1 base, with 15 bases spanning the gap. Germline lookup yields CDR1 MNHEY and CDR2 SMNVEV (reference sequence). The CDR3 nucleotides are TGTGCCAGCAGTATTAGGACAGCGCCTTCCTACGAGCAGTACTTC. Its translation is CASSIRTAPSYEQYF.

This sequence joins TRBV7-2 and TRBJ2-3; 9 bases line up with TRBD2. CDR1 is SGHTA and CDR2 is FQGNSA in the germline V gene. The CDR3 has 14 residues. The V segment lost 8 bases and the J segment 1 base; nucleotides outside the gene matches: 4. This chain's CDR3 is CASDIAGGTDTQYF. CDR3 sequence (DNA): TGTGCCAGCGACATAGCGGGGGGCACAGATACGCAGTATTTT.

The chain joins TRBV5-1 to TRBJ2-7; possibly TRBD2 for D (5 bases). V was shortened by 1 base and J by 4 bases, with 15 bases between the two germline ends. Germline V lookup: CDR1 SGHRS, CDR2 YFSETQ. The CDR3 is made up of 15 amino acids. The CDR3 bases are TGCGCCAGCAGCTTGTCGCTGGGAGTGGGATACGAGCAGTACTTC. Protein sequence: CASSLSLGVGYEQYF.

The chain carries TRBV30 and TRBJ1-5, with a possible D match to TRBD1 (5 bases). Germline loops: CDR1 GTSNPN, CDR2 SVGIG (reference sequence). V was pared by 5 bases and J by 5 bases, with 13 bases between. The CDR3 is 13 amino acids. The CDR3 sequence is CAWAGTYDQPQHF. The CDR3 bases are TGTGCCTGGGCCGGGACCTACGATCAGCCCCAGCATTTT.